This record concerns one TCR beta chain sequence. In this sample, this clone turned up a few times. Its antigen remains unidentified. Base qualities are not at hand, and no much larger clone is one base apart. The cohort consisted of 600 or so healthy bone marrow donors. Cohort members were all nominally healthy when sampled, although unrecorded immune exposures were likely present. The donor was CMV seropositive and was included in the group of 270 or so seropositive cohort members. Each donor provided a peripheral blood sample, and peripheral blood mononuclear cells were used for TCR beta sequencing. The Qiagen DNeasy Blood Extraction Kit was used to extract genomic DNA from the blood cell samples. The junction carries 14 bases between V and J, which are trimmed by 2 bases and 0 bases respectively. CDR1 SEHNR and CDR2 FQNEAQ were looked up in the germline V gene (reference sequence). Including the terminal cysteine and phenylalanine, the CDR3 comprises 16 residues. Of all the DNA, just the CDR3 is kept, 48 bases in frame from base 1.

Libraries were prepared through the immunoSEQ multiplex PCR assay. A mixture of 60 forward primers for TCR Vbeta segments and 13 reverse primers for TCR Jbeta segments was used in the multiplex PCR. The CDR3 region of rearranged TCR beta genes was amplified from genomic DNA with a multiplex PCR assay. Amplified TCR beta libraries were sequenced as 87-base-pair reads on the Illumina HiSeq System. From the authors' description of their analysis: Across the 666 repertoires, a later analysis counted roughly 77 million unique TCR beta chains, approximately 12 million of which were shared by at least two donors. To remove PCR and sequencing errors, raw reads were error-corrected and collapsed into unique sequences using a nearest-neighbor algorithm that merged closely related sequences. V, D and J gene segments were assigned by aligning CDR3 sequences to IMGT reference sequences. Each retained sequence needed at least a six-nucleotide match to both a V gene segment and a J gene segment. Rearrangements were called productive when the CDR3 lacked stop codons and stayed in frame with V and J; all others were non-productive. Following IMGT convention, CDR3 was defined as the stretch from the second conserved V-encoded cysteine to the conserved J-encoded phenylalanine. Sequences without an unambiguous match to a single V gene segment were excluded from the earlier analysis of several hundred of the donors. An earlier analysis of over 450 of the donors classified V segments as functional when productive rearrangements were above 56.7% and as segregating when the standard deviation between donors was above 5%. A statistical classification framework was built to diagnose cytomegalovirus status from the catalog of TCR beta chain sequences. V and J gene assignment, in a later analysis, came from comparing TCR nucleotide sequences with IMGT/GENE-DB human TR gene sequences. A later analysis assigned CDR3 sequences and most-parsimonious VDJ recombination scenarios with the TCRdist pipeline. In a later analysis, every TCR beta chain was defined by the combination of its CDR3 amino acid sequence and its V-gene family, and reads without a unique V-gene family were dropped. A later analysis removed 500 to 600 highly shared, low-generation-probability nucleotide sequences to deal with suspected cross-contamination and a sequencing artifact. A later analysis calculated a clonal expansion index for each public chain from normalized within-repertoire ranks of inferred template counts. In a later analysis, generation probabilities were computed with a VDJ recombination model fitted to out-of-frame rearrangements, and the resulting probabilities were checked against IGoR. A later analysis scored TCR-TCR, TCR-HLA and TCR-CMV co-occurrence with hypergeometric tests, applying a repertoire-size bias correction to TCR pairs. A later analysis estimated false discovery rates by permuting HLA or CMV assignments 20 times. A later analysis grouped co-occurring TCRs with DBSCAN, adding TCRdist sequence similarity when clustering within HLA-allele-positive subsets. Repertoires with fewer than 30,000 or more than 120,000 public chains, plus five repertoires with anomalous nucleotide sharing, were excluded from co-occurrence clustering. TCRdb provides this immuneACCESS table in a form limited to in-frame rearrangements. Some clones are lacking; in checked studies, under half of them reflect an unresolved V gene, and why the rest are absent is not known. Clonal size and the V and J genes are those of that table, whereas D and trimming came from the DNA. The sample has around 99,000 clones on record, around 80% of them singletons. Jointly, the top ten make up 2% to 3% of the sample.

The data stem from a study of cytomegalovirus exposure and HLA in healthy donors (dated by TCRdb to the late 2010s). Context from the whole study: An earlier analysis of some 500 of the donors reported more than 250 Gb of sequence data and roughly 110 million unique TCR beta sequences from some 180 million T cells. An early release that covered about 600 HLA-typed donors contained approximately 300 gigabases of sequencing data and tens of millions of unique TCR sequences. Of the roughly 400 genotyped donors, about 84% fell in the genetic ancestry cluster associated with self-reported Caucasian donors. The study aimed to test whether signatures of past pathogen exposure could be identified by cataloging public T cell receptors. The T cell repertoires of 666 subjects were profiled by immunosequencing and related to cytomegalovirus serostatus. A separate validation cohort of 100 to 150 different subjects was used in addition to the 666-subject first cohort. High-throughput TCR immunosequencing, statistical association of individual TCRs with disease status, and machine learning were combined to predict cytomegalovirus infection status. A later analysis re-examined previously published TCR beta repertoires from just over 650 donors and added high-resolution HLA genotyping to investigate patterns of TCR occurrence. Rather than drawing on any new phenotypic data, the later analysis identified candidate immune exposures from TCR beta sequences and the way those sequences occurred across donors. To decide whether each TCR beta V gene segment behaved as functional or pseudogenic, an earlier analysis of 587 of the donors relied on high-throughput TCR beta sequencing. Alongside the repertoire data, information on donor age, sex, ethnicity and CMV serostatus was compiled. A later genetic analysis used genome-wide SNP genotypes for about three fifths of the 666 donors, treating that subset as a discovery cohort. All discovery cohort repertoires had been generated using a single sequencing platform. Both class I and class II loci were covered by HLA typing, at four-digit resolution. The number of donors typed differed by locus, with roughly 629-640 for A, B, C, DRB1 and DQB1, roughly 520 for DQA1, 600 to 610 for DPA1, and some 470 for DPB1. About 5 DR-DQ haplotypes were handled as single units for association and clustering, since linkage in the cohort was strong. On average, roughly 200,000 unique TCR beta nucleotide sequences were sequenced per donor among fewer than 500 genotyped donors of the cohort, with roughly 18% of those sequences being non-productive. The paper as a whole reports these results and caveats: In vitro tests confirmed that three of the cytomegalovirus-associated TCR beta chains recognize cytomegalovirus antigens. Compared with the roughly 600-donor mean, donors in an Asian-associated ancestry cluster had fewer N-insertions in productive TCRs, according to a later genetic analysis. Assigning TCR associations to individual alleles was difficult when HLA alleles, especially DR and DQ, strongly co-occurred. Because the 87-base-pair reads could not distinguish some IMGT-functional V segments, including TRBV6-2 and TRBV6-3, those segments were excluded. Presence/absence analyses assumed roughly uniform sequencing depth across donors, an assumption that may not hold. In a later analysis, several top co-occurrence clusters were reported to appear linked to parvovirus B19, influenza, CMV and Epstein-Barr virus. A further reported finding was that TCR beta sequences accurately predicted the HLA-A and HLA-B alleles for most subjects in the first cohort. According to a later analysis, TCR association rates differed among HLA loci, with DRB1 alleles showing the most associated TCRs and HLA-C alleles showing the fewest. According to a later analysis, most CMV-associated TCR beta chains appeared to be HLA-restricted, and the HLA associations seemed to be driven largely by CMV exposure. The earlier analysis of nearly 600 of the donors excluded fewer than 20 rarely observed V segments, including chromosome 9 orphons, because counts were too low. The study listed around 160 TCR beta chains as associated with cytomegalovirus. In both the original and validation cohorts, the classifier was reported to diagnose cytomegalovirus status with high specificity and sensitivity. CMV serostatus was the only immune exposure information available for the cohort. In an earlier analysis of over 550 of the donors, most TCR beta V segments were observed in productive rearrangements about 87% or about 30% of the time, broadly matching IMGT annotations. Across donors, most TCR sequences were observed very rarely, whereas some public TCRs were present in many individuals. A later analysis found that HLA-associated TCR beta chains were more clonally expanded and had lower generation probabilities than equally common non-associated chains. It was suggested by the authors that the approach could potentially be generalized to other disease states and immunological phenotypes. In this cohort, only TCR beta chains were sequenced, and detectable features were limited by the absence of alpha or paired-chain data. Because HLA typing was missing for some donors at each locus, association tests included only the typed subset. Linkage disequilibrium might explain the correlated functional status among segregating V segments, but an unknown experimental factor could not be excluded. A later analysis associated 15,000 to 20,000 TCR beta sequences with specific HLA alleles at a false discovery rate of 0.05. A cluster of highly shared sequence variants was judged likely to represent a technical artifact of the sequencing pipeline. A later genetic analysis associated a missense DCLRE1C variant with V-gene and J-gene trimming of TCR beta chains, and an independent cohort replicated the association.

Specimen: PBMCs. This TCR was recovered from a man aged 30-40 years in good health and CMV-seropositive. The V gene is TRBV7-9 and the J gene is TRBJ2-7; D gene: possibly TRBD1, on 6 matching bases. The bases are TGTGCCAGCAGCTTAATTAGTTACAGGGACTCCTACGAGCAGTACTTC. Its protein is CASSLISYRDSYEQYF.